The 27 T cell receptor beta chains reported below all come from one sample, sequenced in a study of blood T cell repertoires in COVID-19. TCRdb's table, derived via immunoSEQ multiplex PCR, lists solely in-frame clones and lacks some. The sample includes about 140,000 clones, around 83% seen only once; the top ten take about 10%. The sequencing sample was made of peripheral blood. Source of these receptors: a man aged 55 to 70 with active or convalescent COVID-19.

The chain joins TRBV19 to TRBJ1-2; 8 bases line up with TRBD1. Trimming took 5 bases from V and 4 from J; bases not matched to a gene: 9. The germline gives CDR1 LNHDA, CDR2 SQIVND (reference sequence). The length of the CDR3 is 15 residues. The CDR3 here is CASSPQDRVLYGYTF. CDR3 DNA: TGTGCCAGTAGTCCCCAGGACAGGGTACTCTATGGCTACACCTTC.

V gene TRBV9 combines with J gene TRBJ2-3; the match to TRBD2 covers 9 bases. Germline V gene sequence: CDR1 SGDLS, CDR2 YYNGEE. The CDR3 runs 16 residues. The ends lost 3 bases at V and 6 bases at J; junction bases unmatched: 11. The CDR3 here is CASSAKGAGGHDTQYF. The CDR3 DNA is TGTGCCAGCAGCGCGAAGGGAGCGGGGGGCCACGATACGCAGTATTTT.

This clone showed up just a few times. The chain uses TRBV28 and TRBJ1-4; D unresolved. The length of the CDR3 is 14 residues. V was shortened by 1 base and J by 6 bases, with 9 bases between the two germline ends. Germline V gene sequence: CDR1 MDHEN, CDR2 SYDVKM. The DNA for the CDR3 is TGTGCCAGCAGTTTATTTAGAGTGGATGAAAAACTGTTTTTT. Translated, it gives CASSLFRVDEKLFF. Supplemented by reference TRBV28 and TRBJ1-4, the full variable domain reads DVKVTQSSRYLVKRTGEKVFLECVQDMDHENMFWYRQDPGLGLRLIYFSYDVKMKEKGDIPEGYSVSREKKERFSLILESASTNQTSMYLCASSLFRVDEKLFFGSGTQLSVL.

The V call is TRBV15, the J call TRBJ2-3; the match to TRBD2 covers 12 bases. CDR3 length: 15 residues. Looked up from germline, CDR1 is LNHNV and CDR2 is YYDKDF (reference sequence). V lost 0 bases and J lost 9; bases outside the gene matches: 4. The CDR3 loop is CATSRDLAGGSTQYF. The DNA of the CDR3 is TGTGCCACCAGCAGAGATCTAGCGGGGGGGAGCACGCAGTATTTT. Complete variable domain (other parts from reference TRBV15 and TRBJ2-3): DAMVIQNPRYQVTQFGKPVTLSCSQTLNHNVMYWYQQKSSQAPKLLFHYYDKDFNNEADTPDNFQSRRPNTSFCFLDIRSPGLGDTAMYLCATSRDLAGGSTQYFGPGTRLTVL.

This chain uses TRBV2 with TRBJ1-6; D gene unclear. The V end lost 1 base, the J end lost 11 bases, and 6 bases lay between the germline ends. The CDR3 sequence is 12 residues long. Looked up from germline, CDR1 is SNHLY and CDR2 is FYNNEI. The CDR3 loop is CASSEGGTPLHF. In DNA, the CDR3 is TGTGCCAGCAGTGAAGGCGGGACACCCCTCCACTTT.

As for this clone: Different DNA sequences within this sample yield the same CDR3. The gene calls are TRBV6-5 and TRBJ1-2, with no clear D. The V gene lost 2 bases and the J gene lost 4 bases, with 11 bases spanning the gap. Germline values: CDR1 MNHEY, CDR2 SVGAGI. This CDR3 comprises 14 residues. The CDR3 here is CASSYGSGSYGYTF. DNA of the CDR3: TGTGCCAGCAGTTACGGGTCGGGATCCTATGGCTACACCTTC.

The chain links TRBV4-3 to TRBJ2-5; 14 bases fit TRBD2. The CDR3 totals 18 residues. The trim removed 3 bases at V and 3 bases at J, leaving 9 bases unmatched. CDR1 and CDR2 (germline): LGHNA, YSLEER. The CDR3 bases are TGCGCCAGCAGCCAGCACCCTCCGACTAGCGGGGGGGAAGAGACCCAGTACTTC. As protein: CASSQHPPTSGGEETQYF.

This clone has a single count. The V gene is TRBV5-1, the J gene TRBJ1-2, with 8 bases lining up with TRBD1. Germline V gives CDR1 SGHRS, CDR2 YFSETQ. This CDR3 is built from 15 residues. The V and J ends lost 4 bases and 3 bases, in that order; junction bases with no gene match: 8. For the CDR3, the DNA is TGCGCCAGCAGCCCACCCGGGACAGGCGACTATGGCTACACCTTC. Protein: CASSPPGTGDYGYTF. The full variable domain, completed using reference TRBV5-1 and TRBJ1-2, is KAGVTQTPRYLIKTRGQQVTLSCSPISGHRSVSWYQQTPGQGLQFLFEYFSETQRNKGNFPGRFSGRQFSNSRSEMNVSTLELGDSALYLCASSPPGTGDYGYTFGSGTRLTVV.

The rearrangement links TRBV4-3 to TRBJ2-7; TRBD1 agrees at 8 bases. The CDR3 spans 15 residues. V shed 0 bases, J shed 0 bases, and the junction held 1 base outside the gene matches. Germline values: CDR1 LGHNA, CDR2 YSLEER. CDR3 DNA: TGCGCCAGCAGCCAAGAAACAGGGGGCTCCTACGAGCAGTACTTC. As protein: CASSQETGGSYEQYF.

J is TRBJ1-2 and V is TRBV24-1; 9 bases fit TRBD1. The junction had 11 bases not matched to a gene; V was cut back by 2 bases and J by 11 bases. CDR3 length equals 15 residues. CDR1 is KGHDR, CDR2 SFDVKD, per germline. CDR3 nucleotide sequence: TGTGCCACCAGTGATTGGGGGACAGGGCTGGAGAAGTACACCTTC. Translating gives CATSDWGTGLEKYTF.

The rearrangement links TRBV25-1 to TRBJ1-2; D is undetermined. This CDR3 is built from 13 residues. V was trimmed by 3 bases and J by 7 bases, leaving 12 bases between them. Looked up from germline, CDR1 is MGHDK and CDR2 is SYGVNS. In DNA, the CDR3 is TGTGCCAGCAGTGAGGGAGGCCCCCGTGGCTACACCTTC. Its protein is CASSEGGPRGYTF.

This chain connects TRBV5-6 to TRBJ2-7; TRBD1 agrees at 7 bases. There are 14 residues in the CDR3. The J segment lost 2 bases and the V segment lost 5 bases, leaving 7 bases of the junction unmatched. Germline V lookup: CDR1 SGHDT, CDR2 YYEEEE. The CDR3 nucleotides read TGTGCCAGCAGATTTGGACAGGAGACCTACGAGCAGTACTTC. This translates into CASRFGQETYEQYF.

The J gene is TRBJ2-1, the V gene TRBV30, with 7 bases that match TRBD2. Germline values: CDR1 GTSNPN, CDR2 SVGIG (reference sequence). Trimming cost V 0 bases and J 15 bases; bases outside gene matches: 5. The CDR3 length is 11 residues. DNA of the CDR3: TGTGCCTGGAGTGTAGGACTAGGTGGGTTCTTC. Amino acids: CAWSVGLGGFF.

This chain connects TRBV27 to TRBJ1-1; tentatively, D is TRBD1 (5 bases). V was pared by 6 bases and J by 6 bases, with 14 bases between. The CDR3 consists of 13 residues. The germline V gene encodes CDR1 MNHEY and CDR2 SMNVEV (reference sequence). The CDR3 DNA reads as TGTGCCAGCAGCTACCGGGGGTTGGCTGAAGCTTTCTTT. Translation gives CASSYRGLAEAFF.

This clone was found once. This chain links TRBV2 with TRBJ1-2; D might be TRBD1 (5 bases). This CDR3 comprises 17 residues. CDR1 and CDR2 (germline): SNHLY, FYNNEI. Deletions cut 3 bases from V and 2 bases from J, with 19 bases between. CDR3 region: CASSELQGEKANYGYTF. CDR3 bases: TGTGCCAGCAGTGAGTTGCAGGGCGAGAAAGCGAACTATGGCTACACCTTC.

V is TRBV18 and J is TRBJ2-7, with D perhaps matching TRBD1 (7 bases). The CDR3 runs 15 residues. The germline V gene has CDR1 KGHSH and CDR2 LQKENI. V shed 4 bases and J shed 3 bases, with 16 bases lying between them. The CDR3 DNA follows: TGTGCCAGCTCACTGCAGGGGGGCGCGATCTACGAGCAGTACTTC. The encoded protein is CASSLQGGAIYEQYF.

The chain has TRBV30 and TRBJ2-1; D perhaps matches TRBD1 (5 bases). V shed 2 bases and J shed 7 bases, with 15 bases lying between them. The germline V gene has CDR1 GTSNPN and CDR2 SVGIG (reference sequence). This CDR3 region has 14 residues. CDR3 protein: CAWSKDFKGNEQFF. The CDR3 nucleotides read TGTGCCTGGAGTAAAGATTTTAAGGGGAATGAGCAGTTCTTC.

This rearrangement joins TRBV30 to TRBJ1-3; no clear D gene. Germline assignment: CDR1 GTSNPN and CDR2 SVGIG (reference sequence). V was shortened by 0 bases and J by 1 base, with 7 bases between the two germline ends. The CDR3 consists of 14 residues. The CDR3 sequence is CAWSVLNSGNTIYF. The CDR3 nucleotides read TGTGCCTGGAGTGTACTCAATTCTGGAAACACCATATATTTT.

This clone turned up a few times. The V and J genes are TRBV24-1 and TRBJ2-1; D possibly corresponds to TRBD1 (6 bases). Between the trimmed V and J ends, which lost 4 bases and 2 bases, there was a span of 20 bases. CDR3 length: 18 residues. The germline CDR1 and CDR2 sequences are KGHDR and SFDVKD. The CDR3 DNA reads TGTGCCACCAGTGACCCGGGTAGCACAGGGAATACCTACAATGAGCAGTTCTTC. As protein: CATSDPGSTGNTYNEQFF.

This clone is categorized as medium-sized. Other nucleotide sequences in the sample specify the same CDR3. V usage is TRBV3-1 (or the pseudogene TRBV3-2) and J usage is TRBJ2-6, with no clear D. The germline V gene encodes CDR1 LGHDT and CDR2 YNNKEL (reference sequence). This CDR3 is 14 amino acids long. Trimming took 2 bases from V and 1 from J, leaving 3 bases between them. CDR3 amino acids: CASSQSSGANVLTF. The CDR3, as DNA: TGTGCCAGCAGCCAATCTTCTGGGGCCAACGTCCTGACTTTC.

The V call is TRBV6-5, the J call TRBJ1-6; 9 nucleotides line up with TRBD1. The CDR3 totals 15 residues. V shed 8 bases and J 7 bases; nucleotides not matched to a gene: 9. The germline V gene has CDR1 MNHEY and CDR2 SVGAGI. The CDR3 DNA reads as TGTGCCAGCCAAACACAGGGGGCTGGGAATTCACCCCTCCACTTT. This codes for CASQTQGAGNSPLHF.

The chain joins TRBV12-5 to TRBJ2-1, with 13 bases matching TRBD2. Germline V gives CDR1 LGHNT, CDR2 FRNRAP. The V gene end was trimmed by 0 bases and the J gene end by 4 bases; junction bases not matched to a gene: 9. The CDR3 consists of 19 residues. CDR3 nucleotides: TGTGCTAGTGGTTTGGTATACACTAGCGGGGGGGCGATTTACAATGAGCAGTTCTTC. Amino acids: CASGLVYTSGGAIYNEQFF.

The rearrangement links TRBV30 to TRBJ2-3, with 10 positions matching TRBD2. The CDR3 is 15 residues long. Looked up from germline, CDR1 is GTSNPN and CDR2 is SVGIG (reference sequence). The trim removed 0 bases at V and 6 bases at J, leaving 6 bases unmatched. The CDR3 DNA is TGTGCCTGGAGTGTAACTAGCGGGGCAAGGGATACGCAGTATTTT. Protein: CAWSVTSGARDTQYF.

The chain links TRBV4-1 to TRBJ2-5; 15 nucleotides line up with TRBD2. From germline, CDR1 is MGHRA and CDR2 YSYEKL. The length of the CDR3 is 17 residues. V was pared by 0 bases and J by 5 bases, with 4 bases of the junction left unmatched. CDR3 region: CASSQDRTSGGAETQYF. CDR3 nucleotide sequence: TGCGCCAGCAGCCAAGATCGGACTAGCGGGGGGGCGGAGACCCAGTACTTC.

V usage is TRBV4-3 and J usage is TRBJ1-5; no clear D gene. The CDR3 loop spans 15 amino acids. The germline gives CDR1 LGHNA, CDR2 YSLEER. Trimming pared 0 bases from V and 8 bases from J, leaving 14 bases between. In DNA, the CDR3 is TGCGCCAGCAGCCAAGATTACGGGAGTATTAAGCCCCAGCATTTT. It codes for CASSQDYGSIKPQHF.

The rearrangement uses TRBV19 and TRBJ1-3, with D maybe TRBD1 (5 bases). The CDR3 has 16 amino acids. CDR1 LNHDA and CDR2 SQIVND come from the germline V gene (reference sequence). Trimming took off 5 bases at V and 4 bases at J, with 18 bases between the two ends. CDR3 nucleotides: TGTGCCAGTAGTTCTCCGGGGAGGGACTCCGGAAACACCATATATTTT. Translating it yields CASSSPGRDSGNTIYF.

Remarks on this clone: Different DNA sequences within this sample yield the same CDR3. The rearrangement uses TRBV15 and TRBJ1-1; D is possibly TRBD1 (5 bases). The germline V gene has CDR1 LNHNV and CDR2 YYDKDF (reference sequence). This CDR3 spans 13 amino acids. Trimming removed 8 bases at V and 1 base at J, with 11 bases between. The DNA for the CDR3 is TGTGCCACCTCTCGCGGGGCGAACACTGAAGCTTTCTTT. As protein: CATSRGANTEAFF.